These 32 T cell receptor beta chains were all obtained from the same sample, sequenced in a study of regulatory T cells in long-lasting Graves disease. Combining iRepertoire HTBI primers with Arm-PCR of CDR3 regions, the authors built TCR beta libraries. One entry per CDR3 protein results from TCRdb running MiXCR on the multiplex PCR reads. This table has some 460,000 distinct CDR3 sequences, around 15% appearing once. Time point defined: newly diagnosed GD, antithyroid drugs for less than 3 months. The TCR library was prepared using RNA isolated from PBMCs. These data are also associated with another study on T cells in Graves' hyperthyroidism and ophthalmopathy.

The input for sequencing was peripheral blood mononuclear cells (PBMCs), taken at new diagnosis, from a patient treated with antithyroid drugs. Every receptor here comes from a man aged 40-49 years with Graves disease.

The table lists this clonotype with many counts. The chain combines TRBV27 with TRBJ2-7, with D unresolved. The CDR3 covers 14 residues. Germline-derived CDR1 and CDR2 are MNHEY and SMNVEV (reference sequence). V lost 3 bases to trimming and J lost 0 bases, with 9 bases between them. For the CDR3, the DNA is TGTGCCAGCAGTTTTACGGTCCACTCCTACGAGCAGTACTTC. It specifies CASSFTVHSYEQYF.

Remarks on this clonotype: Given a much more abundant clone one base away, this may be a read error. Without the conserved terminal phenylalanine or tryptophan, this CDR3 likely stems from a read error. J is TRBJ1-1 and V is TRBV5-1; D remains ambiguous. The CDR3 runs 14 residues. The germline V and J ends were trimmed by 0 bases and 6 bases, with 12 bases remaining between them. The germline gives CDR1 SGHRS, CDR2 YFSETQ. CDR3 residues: CASSLVGGGAEAFS. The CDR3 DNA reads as TGCGCCAGCAGCTTGGTGGGTGGTGGGGCTGAAGCTTTCTCT.

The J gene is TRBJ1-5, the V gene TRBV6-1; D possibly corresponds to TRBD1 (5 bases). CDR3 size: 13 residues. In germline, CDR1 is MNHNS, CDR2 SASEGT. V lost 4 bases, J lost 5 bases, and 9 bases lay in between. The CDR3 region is CASSGDSYQPQHF. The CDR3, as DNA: TGTGCCAGCAGTGGGGACTCCTATCAGCCCCAGCATTTT.

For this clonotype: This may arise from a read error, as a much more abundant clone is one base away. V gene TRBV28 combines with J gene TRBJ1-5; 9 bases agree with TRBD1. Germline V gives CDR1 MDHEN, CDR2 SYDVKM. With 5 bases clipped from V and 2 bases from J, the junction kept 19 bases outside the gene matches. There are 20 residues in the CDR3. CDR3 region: CASSPRVGTGLTARNQPQHF. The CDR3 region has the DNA TGTGCCAGCAGTCCCCGCGTTGGGACAGGGCTTACGGCTCGCAATCAGCCCCAGCATTTT. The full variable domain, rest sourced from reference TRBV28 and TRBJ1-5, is DVKVTQSSRYLVKRTGEKVFLECVQDMDHENMFWYRQDPGLGLRLIYFSYDVKMKEKGDIPEGYSVSREKKERFSLILESASTNQTSMYLCASSPRVGTGLTARNQPQHFGDGTRLSIL.

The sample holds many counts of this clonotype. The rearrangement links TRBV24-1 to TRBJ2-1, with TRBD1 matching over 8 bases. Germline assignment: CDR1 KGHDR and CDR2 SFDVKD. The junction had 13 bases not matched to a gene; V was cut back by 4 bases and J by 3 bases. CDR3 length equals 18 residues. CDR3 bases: TGTGCCACCAGTGACCAAGGACAGGGAATACCCCACTACAATGAGCAGTTCTTC. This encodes CATSDQGQGIPHYNEQFF.

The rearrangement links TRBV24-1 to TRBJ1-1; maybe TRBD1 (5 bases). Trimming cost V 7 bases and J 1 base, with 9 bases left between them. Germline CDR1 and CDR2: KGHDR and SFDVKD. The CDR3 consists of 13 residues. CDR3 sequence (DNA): TGTGCCACCAGGGGACGCGGGAACACTGAAGCTTTCTTT. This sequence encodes CATRGRGNTEAFF.

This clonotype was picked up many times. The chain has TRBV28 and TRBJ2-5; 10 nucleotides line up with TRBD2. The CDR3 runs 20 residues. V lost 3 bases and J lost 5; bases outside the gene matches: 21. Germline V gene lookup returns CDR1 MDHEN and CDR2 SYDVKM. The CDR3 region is CASSLRGRRIRSGRLETQYF. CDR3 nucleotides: TGTGCCAGCAGTTTGCGAGGACGCAGGATTCGTAGCGGGAGGTTGGAGACCCAGTACTTC.

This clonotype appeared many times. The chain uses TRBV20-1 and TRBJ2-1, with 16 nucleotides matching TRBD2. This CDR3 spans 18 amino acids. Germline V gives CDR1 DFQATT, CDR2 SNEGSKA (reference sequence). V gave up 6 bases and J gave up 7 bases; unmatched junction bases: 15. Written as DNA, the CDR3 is TGCAGTGCCACCTCCGGGACTAGCGGGAGGGCTCGTGGGAATGAGCAGTTCTTC. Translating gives CSATSGTSGRARGNEQFF.

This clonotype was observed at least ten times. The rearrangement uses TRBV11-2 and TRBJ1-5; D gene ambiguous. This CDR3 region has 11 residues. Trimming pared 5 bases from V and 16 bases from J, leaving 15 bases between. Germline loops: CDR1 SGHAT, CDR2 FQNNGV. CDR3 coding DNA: TGTGCCAGCAGCCTATTCCGGGCTTACCATTTT. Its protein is CASSLFRAYHF. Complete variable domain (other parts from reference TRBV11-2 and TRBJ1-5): EAGVAQSPRYKIIEKRQSVAFWCNPISGHATLYWYQQILGQGPKLLIQFQNNGVVDDSQLPKDRFSAERLKGVDSTLKIQPAKLEDSAVYLCASSLFRAYHFGDGTRLSIL.

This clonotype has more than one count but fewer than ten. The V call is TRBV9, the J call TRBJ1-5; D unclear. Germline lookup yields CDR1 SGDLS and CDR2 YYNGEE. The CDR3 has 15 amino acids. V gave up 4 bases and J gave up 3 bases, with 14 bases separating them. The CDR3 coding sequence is TGTGCCAGCAGCCCATTCTCTACTCCCAATCAGCCCCAGCATTTT. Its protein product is CASSPFSTPNQPQHF.

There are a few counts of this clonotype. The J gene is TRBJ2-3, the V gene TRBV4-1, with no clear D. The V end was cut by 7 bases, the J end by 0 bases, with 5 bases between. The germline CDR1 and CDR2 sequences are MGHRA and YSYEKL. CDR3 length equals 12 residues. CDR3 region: CASMESTDTQYF. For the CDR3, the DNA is TGCGCCAGCATGGAAAGCACAGATACGCAGTATTTT.

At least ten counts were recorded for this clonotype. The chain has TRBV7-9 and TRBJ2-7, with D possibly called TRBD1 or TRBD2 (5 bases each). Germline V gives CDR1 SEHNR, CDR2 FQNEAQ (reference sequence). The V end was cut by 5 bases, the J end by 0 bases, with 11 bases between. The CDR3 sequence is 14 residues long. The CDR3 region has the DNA TGTGCCAGCAGCCCCGGGGCTACCTCCTACGAGCAGTACTTC. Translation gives CASSPGATSYEQYF.

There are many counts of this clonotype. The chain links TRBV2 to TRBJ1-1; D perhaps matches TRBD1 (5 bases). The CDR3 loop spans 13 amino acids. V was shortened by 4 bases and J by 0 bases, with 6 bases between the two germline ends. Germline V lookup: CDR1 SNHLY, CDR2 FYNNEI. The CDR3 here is CASSGQMNTEAFF. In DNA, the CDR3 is TGTGCCAGCAGTGGACAGATGAACACTGAAGCTTTCTTT.

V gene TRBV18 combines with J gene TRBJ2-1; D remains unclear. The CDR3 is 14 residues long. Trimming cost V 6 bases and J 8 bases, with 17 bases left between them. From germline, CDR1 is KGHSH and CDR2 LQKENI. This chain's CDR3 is CASSPRPSGDEQFF. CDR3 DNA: TGTGCCAGCTCTCCCAGGCCGTCTGGCGATGAGCAGTTCTTC. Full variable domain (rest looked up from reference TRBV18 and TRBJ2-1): NAGVMQNPRHLVRRRGQEARLRCSPMKGHSHVYWYRQLPEEGLKFMVYLQKENIIDESGMPKERFSAEFPKEGPSILRIQQVVRGDSAAYFCASSPRPSGDEQFFGPGTRLTVL.

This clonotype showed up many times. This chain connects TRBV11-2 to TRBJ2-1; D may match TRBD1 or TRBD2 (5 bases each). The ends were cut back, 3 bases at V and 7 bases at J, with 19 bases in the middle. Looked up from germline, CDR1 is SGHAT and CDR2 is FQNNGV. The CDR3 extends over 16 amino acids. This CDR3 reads CASSFRRGRETNEQFF. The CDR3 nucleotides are TGTGCCAGCAGCTTCCGAAGGGGCAGGGAGACTAATGAGCAGTTCTTC.

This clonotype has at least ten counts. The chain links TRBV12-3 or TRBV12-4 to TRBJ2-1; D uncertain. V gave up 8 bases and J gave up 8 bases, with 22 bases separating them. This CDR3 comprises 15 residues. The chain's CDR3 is CASGSTRLNRDEQFF. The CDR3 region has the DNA TGTGCCAGCGGATCGACTCGCTTAAATAGGGATGAGCAGTTCTTC.

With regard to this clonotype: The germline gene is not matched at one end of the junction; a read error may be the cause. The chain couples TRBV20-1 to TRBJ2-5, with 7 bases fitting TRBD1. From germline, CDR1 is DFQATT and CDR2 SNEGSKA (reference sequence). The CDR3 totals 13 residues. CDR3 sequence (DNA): TGTAGTGCCGTGGACAGGCTCCAGGAGACCCAGTACTTC. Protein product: CSAVDRLQETQYF.

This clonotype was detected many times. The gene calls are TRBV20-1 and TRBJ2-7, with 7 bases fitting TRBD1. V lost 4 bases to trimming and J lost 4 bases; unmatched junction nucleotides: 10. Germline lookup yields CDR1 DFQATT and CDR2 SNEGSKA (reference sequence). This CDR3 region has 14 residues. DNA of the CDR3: TGCAGTGCTAAAGGGAGACAGGGTGTTTACGAGCAGTACTTC. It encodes CSAKGRQGVYEQYF.

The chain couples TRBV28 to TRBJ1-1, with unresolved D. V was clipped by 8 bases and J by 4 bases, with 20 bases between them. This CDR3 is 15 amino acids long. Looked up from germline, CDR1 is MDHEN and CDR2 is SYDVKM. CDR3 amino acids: CASPGGSDVSTEAFF. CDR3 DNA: TGTGCCAGCCCAGGAGGAAGCGATGTAAGCACTGAAGCTTTCTTT.

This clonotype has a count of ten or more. The CDR3 DNA is TGTGCCAGCAGTTTAAGACAGGCGGGATTGGAGACCCAGTACTTC. It encodes CASSLRQAGLETQYF. The genes are TRBV12-3 or TRBV12-4 and TRBJ2-5; D possibly matches TRBD1 or TRBD2 (6 bases each). The CDR3 has 15 residues. Trimming left V 2 bases short and J 5 bases short, with 15 bases between.

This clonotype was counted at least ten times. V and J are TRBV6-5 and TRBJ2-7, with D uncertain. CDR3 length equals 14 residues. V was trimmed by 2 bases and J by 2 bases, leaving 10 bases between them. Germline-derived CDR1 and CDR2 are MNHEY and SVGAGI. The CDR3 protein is CASSYREYTYEQYF. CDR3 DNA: TGTGCCAGCAGTTACAGGGAATATACCTACGAGCAGTACTTC.

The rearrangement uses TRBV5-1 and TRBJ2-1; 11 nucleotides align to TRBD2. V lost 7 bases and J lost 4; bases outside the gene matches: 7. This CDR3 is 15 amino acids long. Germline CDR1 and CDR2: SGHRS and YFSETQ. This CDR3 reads CASGSTSGTYNEQFF. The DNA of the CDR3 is TGCGCCAGCGGTTCGACTAGCGGGACGTACAATGAGCAGTTCTTC.

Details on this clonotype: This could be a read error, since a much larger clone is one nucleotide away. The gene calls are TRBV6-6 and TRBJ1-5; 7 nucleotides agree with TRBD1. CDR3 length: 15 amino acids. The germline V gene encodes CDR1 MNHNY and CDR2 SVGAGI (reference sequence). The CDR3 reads CVSSYSGQSYQPQHF. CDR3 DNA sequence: TGTGTCAGCAGTTACTCGGGACAGTCATATCAGCCCCAGCATTTT.

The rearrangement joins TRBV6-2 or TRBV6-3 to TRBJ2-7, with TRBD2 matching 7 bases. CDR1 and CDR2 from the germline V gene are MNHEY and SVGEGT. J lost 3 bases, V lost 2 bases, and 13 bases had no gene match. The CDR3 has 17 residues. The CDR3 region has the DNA TGTGCCAGCAGTTACCTGATGGGAGGCGGGAGATACTACGAGCAGTACTTC. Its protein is CASSYLMGGGRYYEQYF.

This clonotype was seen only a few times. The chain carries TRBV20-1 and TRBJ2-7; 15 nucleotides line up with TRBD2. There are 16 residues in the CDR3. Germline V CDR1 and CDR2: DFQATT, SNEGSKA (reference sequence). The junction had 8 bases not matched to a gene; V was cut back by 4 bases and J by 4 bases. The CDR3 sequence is CSAKSGLAGGLYEQYF. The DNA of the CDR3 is TGCAGTGCTAAATCCGGACTAGCGGGAGGGCTATACGAGCAGTACTTC.

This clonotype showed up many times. The chain's CDR3 is CSARNQGLAGSTDTQYF. The CDR3 bases are TGCAGTGCTAGGAACCAAGGGCTAGCGGGTTCCACAGATACGCAGTATTTT. The chain recombines TRBV20-1 with TRBJ2-3, with 8 bases matching TRBD2. The J segment lost 2 bases and the V segment lost 3 bases, leaving 13 bases of the junction unmatched. This CDR3 has 17 amino acids. Germline lookup yields CDR1 DFQATT and CDR2 SNEGSKA (reference sequence).

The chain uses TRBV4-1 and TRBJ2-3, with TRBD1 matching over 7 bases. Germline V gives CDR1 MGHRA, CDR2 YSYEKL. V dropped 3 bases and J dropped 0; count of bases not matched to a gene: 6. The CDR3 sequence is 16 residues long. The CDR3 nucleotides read TGCGCCAGCAGCCAGGGCCCGACAGGGAGCACAGATACGCAGTATTTT. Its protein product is CASSQGPTGSTDTQYF.

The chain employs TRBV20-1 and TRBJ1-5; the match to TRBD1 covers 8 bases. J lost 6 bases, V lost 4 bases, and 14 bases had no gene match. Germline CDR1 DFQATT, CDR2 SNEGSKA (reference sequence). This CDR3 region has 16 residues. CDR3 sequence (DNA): TGCAGTGCTACCGGGACAGGTCCTTCTGGGGGTCAGCCCCAGCATTTT. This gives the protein CSATGTGPSGGQPQHF.

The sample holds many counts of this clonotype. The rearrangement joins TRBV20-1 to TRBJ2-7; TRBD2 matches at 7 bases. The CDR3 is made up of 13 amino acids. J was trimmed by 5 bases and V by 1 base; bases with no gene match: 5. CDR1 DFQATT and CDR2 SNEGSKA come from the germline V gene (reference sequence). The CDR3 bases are TGCAGTGCTAGAGTGGCGGGAGTACACGAGCAGTACTTC. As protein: CSARVAGVHEQYF.

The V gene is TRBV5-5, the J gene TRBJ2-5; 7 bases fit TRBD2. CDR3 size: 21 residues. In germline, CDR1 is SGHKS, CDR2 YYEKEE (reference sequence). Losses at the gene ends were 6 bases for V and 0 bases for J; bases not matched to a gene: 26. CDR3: CASTPDTGGISGWEYQETQYF. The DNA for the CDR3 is TGTGCCAGCACGCCCGATACAGGTGGCATTAGCGGGTGGGAGTACCAAGAGACCCAGTACTTC.

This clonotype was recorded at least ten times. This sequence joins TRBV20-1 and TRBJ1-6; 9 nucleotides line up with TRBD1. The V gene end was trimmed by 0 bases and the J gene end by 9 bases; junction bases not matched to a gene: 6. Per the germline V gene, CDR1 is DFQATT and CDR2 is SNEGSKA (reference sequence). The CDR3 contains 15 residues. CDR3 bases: TGCAGTGCTAGAGATCCCCGGGACAGGGCTTCACCCCTCCACTTT. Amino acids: CSARDPRDRASPLHF.

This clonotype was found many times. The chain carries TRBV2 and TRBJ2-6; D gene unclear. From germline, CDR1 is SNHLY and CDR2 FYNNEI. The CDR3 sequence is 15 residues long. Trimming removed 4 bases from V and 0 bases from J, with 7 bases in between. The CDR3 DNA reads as TGTGCCAGCAGTGTATCGGTCTCTGGGGCCAACGTCCTGACTTTC. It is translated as CASSVSVSGANVLTF.